The sequence of this T cell receptor beta chain was determined in a study of cytomegalovirus exposure and HLA in healthy donors. The germline CDR1 and CDR2 sequences are SQVTM and ANQGSEA. The V segment lost 4 bases and the J segment 6 bases; nucleotides outside the gene matches: 7. CDR3 length: 13 residues. To note about this clone: Its target is not known.

Overall study findings and caveats: Analyses of presence and absence presupposed an approximately uniform sequencing depth across donors. Common viral pathogens seemed, in a later analysis, to connect with several of the most significant clusters.

The PCR employed 60 Vbeta primers together with 13 Jbeta primers. Measured with immunoSEQ multiplex PCR; TCRdb has only the in-frame clones, and not every one. The sample records roughly 97,000 clones, around 80% being singletons. The sequence was obtained from a man aged 35 to 55 in good health and CMV-seropositive. The chain uses TRBV29-1 and TRBJ2-7, with 9 bases aligning to TRBD2. The specimen was PBMCs. CDR3 in DNA: TGCAGCGTTGCCCAGCGGGAGGTCGGCGAGCAGTACTTC. Protein product: CSVAQREVGEQYF.